The present T cell receptor beta chain was sequenced within a study of T cells in Graves' hyperthyroidism and ophthalmopathy. Study-wide results and caveats: A 13 V-J model separated ophthalmopathy from stable hyperthyroidism.

For this clonotype: No antigen is known for it. A read error may be the cause here, since a much bigger clone is one base away.

Hyperthyroidism had been newly diagnosed in patients aged 18 to 65, and its duration was under 2 months. Uncontrolled infections, other autoimmune diseases, pregnancy or lactation led to exclusion of patients. Diagnosis rested on symptoms, serum thyroxine and TRAb, thyroid ultrasound, and orbital computed tomography. RNA transcripts yielded amplified TCR beta CDR3 regions. The HTBI set primed first-round TCR CDR3 RT-PCR. TCRdb reanalysed the multiplex PCR reads using MiXCR and keeps one entry per CDR3 protein. The sample gives roughly 580,000 distinct CDR3 sequences, just over 45% of which show up once; about 7.9% is in the top ten. CDR1 and CDR2 from the germline V gene are SGHTA and FQGTGA. The CDR3 runs to 15 residues. With V trimmed by 5 bases and J by 0 bases, 2 bases remained unmatched.

This sequence originates from a woman under 30 with Graves' hyperthyroidism. Sequenced sample: peripheral blood or thyroid tissue (not recorded which). The chain uses TRBV7-3 and TRBJ1-5; TRBD1 matches 9 bases. The DNA of the CDR3 is TGTGCCAGCAGCGCGGGACAGGGTAGCAATCAGCCCCAGCATTTT. Residues: CASSAGQGSNQPQHF.